The sequence of this T cell receptor beta chain was determined in a study of T cells after yellow fever vaccination. General study points: Re-detected after boosting: most primary clones, 96% of CD4 and about 89% of CD8. Contamination of FACS-sorted repertoires by abundant clonotypes from the bulk population could occur. Just a small share of clonotypes turned up in the CD4 compartment as well as the CD8 compartment.

V was pared by 4 bases and J by 4 bases, with 11 bases between. The germline V gene has CDR1 SEHNR and CDR2 FQNEAQ (reference sequence). The CDR3 loop spans 14 amino acids. Template switching by 5'RACE produced TCR cDNA, adding a universal primer site and UMIs. MiXCR was run by TCRdb on the 5' RACE reads, yielding one entry per CDR3 protein. The sample lists roughly 94,000 distinct CDR3 sequences; under 9% were seen once. The TCR was taken from a man aged 18 to 35 who received the YFV17D yellow fever vaccine. The sample was CD8+ T cells not binding an NS4B(214-222) dextramer, sorted from PBMCs, taken around 15 days after the first yellow fever vaccination. This chain connects TRBV7-9 to TRBJ1-5; D remains ambiguous. The CDR3 DNA sequence: TGTGCCAGCAGCTCGGTCGGGATTAATCAGCCCCAGCATTTT. Protein product: CASSSVGINQPQHF.